This passage covers 2 T cell receptor beta chains from one sample sequenced in a study of vaccination and CD4 T cells after COVID-19. The time point here: late sampling 161 to 241 days after vaccination in a few convalescent patients. Treatment defined: approximately nine-day PBMC culture with coronavirus spike peptide pools or control peptides (ViraFEST assay). With the Oncomine TCR Beta short-read assay, DNA from cultured CD4+ T cells was sequenced. TCRdb used MiXCR to reprocess the PCR reads, holding one entry per CDR3 protein. Among 20,000 to 25,000 distinct CDR3 sequences listed, approximately 42% were seen once. The antigens these receptors bind are not known. The material was CD4+ T cells from blood, cultured in vitro, obtained about 7 months after SARS-CoV-2 vaccination. Receptors were obtained from a human donor who had recovered from COVID-19.

The chain has TRBV5-1 and TRBJ1-2; D unresolved. Germline lookup yields CDR1 SGHRS and CDR2 YFSETQ. This CDR3 contains 14 residues. The ends were cut back, 0 bases at V and 8 bases at J, with 14 bases in the middle. CDR3: CASSLAIAANGYTF. The CDR3 DNA reads TGCGCCAGCAGCTTGGCCATAGCGGCGAACGGCTACACCTTC.

This chain links TRBV20-1 with TRBJ2-7; 7 bases match TRBD2. Germline V gives CDR1 DFQATT, CDR2 SNEGSKA (reference sequence). The CDR3 consists of 13 residues. CDR3 DNA sequence: TGCAGCTCACTAGCGCCGGGCACCTACGAGCAGTACTTC. Amino acid sequence: CSSLAPGTYEQYF.